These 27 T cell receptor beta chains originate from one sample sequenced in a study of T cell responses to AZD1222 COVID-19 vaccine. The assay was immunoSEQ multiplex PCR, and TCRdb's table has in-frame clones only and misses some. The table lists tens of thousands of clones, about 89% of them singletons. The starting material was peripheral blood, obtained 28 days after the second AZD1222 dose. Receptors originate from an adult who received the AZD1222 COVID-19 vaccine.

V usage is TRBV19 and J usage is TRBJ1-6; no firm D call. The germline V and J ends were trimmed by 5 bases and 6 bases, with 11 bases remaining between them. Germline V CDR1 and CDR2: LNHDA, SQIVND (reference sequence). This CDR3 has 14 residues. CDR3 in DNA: TGTGCCAGTAGTCGTCAAGACCGTAATTCACCCCTCCACTTT. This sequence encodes CASSRQDRNSPLHF.

The CDR3 reads CASSPGTGRFF. The CDR3, as DNA: TGTGCCAGCTCACCCGGGACAGGGAGGTTTTTT. The chain joins TRBV18 to TRBJ1-4, with 9 bases matching TRBD1. Per germline, CDR1 KGHSH and CDR2 LQKENI. The CDR3 is 11 residues long. V lost 3 bases to trimming and J lost 16 bases; unmatched junction nucleotides: 3.

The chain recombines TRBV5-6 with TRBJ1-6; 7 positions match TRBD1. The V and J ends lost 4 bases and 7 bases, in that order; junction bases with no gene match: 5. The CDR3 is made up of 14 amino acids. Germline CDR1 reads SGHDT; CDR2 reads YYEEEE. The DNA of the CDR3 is TGTGCCAGCAGCGGGAGGGACAGAAATTCACCCCTCCACTTT. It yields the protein CASSGRDRNSPLHF.

In nucleotides, the CDR3 is TGTGCCAGCAGCGTAGCGGCTAAGAACACTGAAGCTTTCTTT. Residues: CASSVAAKNTEAFF. The chain recombines TRBV9 with TRBJ1-1; no clear D gene. This CDR3 is built from 14 residues. With 0 bases removed from V and 1 base from J, the gap between germline ends came to 7 bases. Germline V gene sequence: CDR1 SGDLS, CDR2 YYNGEE.

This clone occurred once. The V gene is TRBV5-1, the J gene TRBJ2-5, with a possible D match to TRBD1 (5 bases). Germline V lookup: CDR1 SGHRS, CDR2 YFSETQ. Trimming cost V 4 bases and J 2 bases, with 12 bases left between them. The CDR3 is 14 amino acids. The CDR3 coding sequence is TGCGCCAGCAGCATGGGGCAGGGACAAGAGACCCAGTACTTC. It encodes CASSMGQGQETQYF.

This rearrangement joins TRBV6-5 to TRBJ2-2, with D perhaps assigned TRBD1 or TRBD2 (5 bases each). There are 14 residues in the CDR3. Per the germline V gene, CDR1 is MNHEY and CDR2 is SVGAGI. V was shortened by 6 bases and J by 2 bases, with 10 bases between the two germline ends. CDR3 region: CASSQRDNTGELFF. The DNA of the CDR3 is TGTGCCAGCAGCCAACGGGACAACACCGGGGAGCTGTTTTTT.

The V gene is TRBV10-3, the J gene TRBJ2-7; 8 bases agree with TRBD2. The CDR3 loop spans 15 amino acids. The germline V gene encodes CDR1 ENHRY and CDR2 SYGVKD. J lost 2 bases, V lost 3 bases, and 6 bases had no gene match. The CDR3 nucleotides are TGTGCCATCAGTGACAGCGGGAGCGGTACCTACGAGCAGTACTTC. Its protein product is CAISDSGSGTYEQYF.

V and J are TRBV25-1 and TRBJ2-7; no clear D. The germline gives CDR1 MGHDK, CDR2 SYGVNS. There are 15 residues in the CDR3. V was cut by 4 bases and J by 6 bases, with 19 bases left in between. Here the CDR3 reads CASSAIGDITFEQYF. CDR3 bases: TGTGCCAGCAGTGCCATTGGAGACATCACGTTCGAGCAGTACTTC.

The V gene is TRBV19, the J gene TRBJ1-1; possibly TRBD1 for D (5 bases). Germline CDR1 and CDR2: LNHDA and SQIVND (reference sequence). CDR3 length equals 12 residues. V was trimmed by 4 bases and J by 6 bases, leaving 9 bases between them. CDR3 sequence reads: CASSRGTAEAFF. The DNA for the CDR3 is TGTGCCAGTAGTAGGGGGACGGCTGAAGCTTTCTTT.

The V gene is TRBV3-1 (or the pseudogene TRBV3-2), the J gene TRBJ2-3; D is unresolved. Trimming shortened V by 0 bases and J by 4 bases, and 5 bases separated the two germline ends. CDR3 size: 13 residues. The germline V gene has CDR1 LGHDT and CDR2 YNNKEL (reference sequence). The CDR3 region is CASSQETPDTQYF. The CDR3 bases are TGTGCCAGCAGCCAAGAAACGCCAGATACGCAGTATTTT.

This CDR3 is CASSVTGGEDTQYF. Written as DNA, the CDR3 is TGTGCCAGCAGCGTCACAGGGGGCGAGGATACGCAGTATTTT. The chain combines TRBV9 with TRBJ2-3; 9 bases are shared with TRBD1. Per the germline V gene, CDR1 is SGDLS and CDR2 is YYNGEE. The CDR3 extends over 14 amino acids. With V trimmed by 2 bases and J by 6 bases, 4 bases remained unmatched.

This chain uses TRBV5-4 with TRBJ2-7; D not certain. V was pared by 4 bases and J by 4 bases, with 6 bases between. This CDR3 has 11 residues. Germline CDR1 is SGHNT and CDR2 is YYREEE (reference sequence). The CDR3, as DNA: TGTGCCAGCAGCCTGGATTACGAGCAGTACTTC. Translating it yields CASSLDYEQYF.

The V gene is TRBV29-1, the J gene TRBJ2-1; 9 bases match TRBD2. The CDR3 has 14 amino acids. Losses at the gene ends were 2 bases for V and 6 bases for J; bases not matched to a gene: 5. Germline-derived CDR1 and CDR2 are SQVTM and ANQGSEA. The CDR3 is CSVERREGGNEQFF. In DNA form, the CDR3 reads TGCAGCGTTGAACGGCGGGAGGGAGGCAATGAGCAGTTCTTC.

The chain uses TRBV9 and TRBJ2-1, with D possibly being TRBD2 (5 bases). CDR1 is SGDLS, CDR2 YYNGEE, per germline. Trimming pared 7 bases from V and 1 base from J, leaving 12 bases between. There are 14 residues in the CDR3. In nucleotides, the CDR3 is TGTGCCAGCGACGGAACGGGATCCTACAATGAGCAGTTCTTC. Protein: CASDGTGSYNEQFF.

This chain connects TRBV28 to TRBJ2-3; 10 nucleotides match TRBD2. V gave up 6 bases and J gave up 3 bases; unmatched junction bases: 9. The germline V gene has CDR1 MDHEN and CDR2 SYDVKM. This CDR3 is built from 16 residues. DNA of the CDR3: TGTGCCAGCAGCCCACGGACTAGCGGAGGGACAGATACGCAGTATTTT. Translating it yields CASSPRTSGGTDTQYF.

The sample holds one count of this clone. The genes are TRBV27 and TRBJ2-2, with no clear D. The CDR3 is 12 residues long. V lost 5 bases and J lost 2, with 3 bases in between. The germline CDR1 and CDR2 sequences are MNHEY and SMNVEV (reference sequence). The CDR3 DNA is TGTGCCAGCAGTCTTAACACCGGGGAGCTGTTTTTT. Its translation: CASSLNTGELFF.

The CDR3 sequence: CASSIDRTGARPEAFF. In DNA form, the CDR3 reads TGTGCCAGTAGTATAGATCGAACAGGGGCGCGTCCTGAAGCTTTCTTT. The chain joins TRBV19 to TRBJ1-1; 7 positions match TRBD1. With 0 bases clipped from V and 6 bases from J, the junction kept 10 bases outside the gene matches. Germline CDR1 reads LNHDA; CDR2 reads SQIVND (reference sequence). The CDR3 is 16 residues long.

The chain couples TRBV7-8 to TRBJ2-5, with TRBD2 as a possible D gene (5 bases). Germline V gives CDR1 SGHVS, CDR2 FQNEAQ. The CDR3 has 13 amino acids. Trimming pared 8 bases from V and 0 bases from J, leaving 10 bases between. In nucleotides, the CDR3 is TGTGCCAGCTTACTAGTAGACCAAGAGACCCAGTACTTC. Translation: CASLLVDQETQYF.

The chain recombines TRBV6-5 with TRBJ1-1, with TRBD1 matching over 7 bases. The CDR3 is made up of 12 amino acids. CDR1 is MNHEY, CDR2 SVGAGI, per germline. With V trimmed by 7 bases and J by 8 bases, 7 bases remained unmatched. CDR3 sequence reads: CASTDRVSEAFF. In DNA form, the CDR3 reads TGTGCCAGCACCGACAGGGTAAGCGAAGCTTTCTTT.

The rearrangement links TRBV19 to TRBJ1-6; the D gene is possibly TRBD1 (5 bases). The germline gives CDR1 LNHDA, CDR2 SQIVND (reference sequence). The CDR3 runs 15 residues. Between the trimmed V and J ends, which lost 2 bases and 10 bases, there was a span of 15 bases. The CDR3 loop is CASSITGGGGSPLHF. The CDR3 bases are TGTGCCAGTAGTATAACCGGGGGTGGAGGATCACCCCTCCACTTT.

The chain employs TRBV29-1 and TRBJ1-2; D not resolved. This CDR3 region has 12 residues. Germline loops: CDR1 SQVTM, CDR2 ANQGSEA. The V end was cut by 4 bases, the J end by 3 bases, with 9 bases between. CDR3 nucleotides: TGCAGCGTTGTGACCCGAGACTATGGCTACACCTTC. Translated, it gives CSVVTRDYGYTF.

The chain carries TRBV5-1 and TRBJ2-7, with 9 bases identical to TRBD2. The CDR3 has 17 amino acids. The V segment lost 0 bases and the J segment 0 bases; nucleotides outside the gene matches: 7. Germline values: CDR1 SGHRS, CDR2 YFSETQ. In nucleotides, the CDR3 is TGCGCCAGCAGCTTGGAAGCGGGAGGCCCCCTCTCCTACGAGCAGTACTTC. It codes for CASSLEAGGPLSYEQYF.

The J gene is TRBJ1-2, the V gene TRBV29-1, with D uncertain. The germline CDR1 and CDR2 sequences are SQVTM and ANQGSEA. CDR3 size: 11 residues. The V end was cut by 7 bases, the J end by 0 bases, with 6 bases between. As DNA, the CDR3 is TGCAGCGAGTACTCTAACTATGGCTACACCTTC. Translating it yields CSEYSNYGYTF.

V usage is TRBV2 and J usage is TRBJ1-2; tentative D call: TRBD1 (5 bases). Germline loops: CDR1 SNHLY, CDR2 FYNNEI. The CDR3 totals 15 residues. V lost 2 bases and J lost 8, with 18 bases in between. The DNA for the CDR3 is TGTGCCAGCAGTGAATTTGGAACACAGGAAGGGGGCTACACCTTC. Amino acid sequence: CASSEFGTQEGGYTF.

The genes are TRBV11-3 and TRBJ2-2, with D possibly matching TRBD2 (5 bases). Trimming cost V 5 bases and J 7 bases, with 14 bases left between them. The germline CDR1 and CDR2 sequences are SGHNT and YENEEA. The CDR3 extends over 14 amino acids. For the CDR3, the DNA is TGTGCCAGCAGCAAGCGAGAGGGCGTCGGGGAGCTGTTTTTT. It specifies CASSKREGVGELFF.

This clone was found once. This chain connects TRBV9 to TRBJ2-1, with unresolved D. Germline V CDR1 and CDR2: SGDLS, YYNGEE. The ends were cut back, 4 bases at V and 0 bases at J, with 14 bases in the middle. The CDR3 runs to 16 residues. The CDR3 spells CASSTTGGSSYNEQFF. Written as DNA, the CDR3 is TGTGCCAGCAGCACAACGGGTGGGTCCTCCTACAATGAGCAGTTCTTC.

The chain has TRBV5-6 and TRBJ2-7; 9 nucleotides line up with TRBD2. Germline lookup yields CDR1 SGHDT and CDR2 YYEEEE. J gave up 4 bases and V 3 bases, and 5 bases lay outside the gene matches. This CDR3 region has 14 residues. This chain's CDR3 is CASSYLAGTYEQYF. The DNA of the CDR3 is TGTGCCAGCAGCTACCTAGCGGGAACGTACGAGCAGTACTTC.